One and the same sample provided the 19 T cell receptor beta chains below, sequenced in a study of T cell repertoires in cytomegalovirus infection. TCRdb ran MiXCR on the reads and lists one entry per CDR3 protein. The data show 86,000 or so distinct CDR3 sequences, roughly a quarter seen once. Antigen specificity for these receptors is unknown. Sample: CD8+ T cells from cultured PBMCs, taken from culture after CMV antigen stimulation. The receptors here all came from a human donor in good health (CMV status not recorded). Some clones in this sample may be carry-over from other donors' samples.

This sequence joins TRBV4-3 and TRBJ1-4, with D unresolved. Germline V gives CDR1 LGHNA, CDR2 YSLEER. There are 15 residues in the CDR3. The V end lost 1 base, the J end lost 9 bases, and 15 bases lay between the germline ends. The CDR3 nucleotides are TGCGCCAGCAGCCAAGGGATTCTGTTGTCTCAAAAACTGTTTTTT. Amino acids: CASSQGILLSQKLFF.

CDR3: CATSDLIPGTPNTGELFF. The CDR3 coding sequence is TGTGCCACCAGTGATTTAATCCCCGGGACACCGAACACCGGGGAGCTGTTTTTT. V gene TRBV24-1 combines with J gene TRBJ2-2; the D gene is possibly TRBD1 (6 bases). The germline gives CDR1 KGHDR, CDR2 SFDVKD. Trimming stripped 1 base from V and 0 bases from J, with 14 bases between. This CDR3 comprises 18 residues.

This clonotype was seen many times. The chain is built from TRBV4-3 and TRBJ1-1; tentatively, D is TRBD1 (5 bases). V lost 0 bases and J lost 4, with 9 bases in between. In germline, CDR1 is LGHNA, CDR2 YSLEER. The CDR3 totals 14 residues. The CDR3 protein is CASSQDLTGTEAFF. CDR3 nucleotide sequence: TGCGCCAGCAGCCAAGATTTAACAGGCACTGAAGCTTTCTTT.

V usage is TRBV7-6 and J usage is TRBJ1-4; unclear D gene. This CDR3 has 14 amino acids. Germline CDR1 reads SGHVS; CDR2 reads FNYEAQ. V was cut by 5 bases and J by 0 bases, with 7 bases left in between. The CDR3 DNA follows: TGTGCCAGCAGCCCCACTCCAACTAATGAAAAACTGTTTTTT. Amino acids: CASSPTPTNEKLFF.

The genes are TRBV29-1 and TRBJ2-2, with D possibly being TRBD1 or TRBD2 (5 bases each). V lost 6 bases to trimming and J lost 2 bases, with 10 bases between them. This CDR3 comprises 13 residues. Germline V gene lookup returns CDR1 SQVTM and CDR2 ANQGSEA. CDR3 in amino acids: CSVGTVNTGELFF. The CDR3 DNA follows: TGCAGCGTCGGGACGGTTAACACCGGGGAGCTGTTTTTT.

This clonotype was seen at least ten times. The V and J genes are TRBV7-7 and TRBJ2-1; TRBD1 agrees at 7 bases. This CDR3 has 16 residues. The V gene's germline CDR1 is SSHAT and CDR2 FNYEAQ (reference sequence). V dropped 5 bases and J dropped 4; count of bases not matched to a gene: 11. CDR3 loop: CASSPAFGQEYNEQFF. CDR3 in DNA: TGTGCCAGCAGCCCGGCTTTCGGACAGGAATACAATGAGCAGTTCTTC.

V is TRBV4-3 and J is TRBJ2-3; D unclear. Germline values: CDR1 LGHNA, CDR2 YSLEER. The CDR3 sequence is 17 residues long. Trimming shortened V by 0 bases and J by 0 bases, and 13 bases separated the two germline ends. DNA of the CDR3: TGCGCCAGCAGCCAAGATTTTACTTCCTCTAGCACAGATACGCAGTATTTT. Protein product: CASSQDFTSSSTDTQYF.

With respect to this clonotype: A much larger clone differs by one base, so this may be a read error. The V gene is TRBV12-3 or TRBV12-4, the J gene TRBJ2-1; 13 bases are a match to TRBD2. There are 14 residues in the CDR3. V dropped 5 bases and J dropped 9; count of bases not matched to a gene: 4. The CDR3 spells CASSRTSGGSEQFF. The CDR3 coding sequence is TGTGCCAGCAGTCGGACTAGCGGGGGAAGTGAGCAGTTCTTC.

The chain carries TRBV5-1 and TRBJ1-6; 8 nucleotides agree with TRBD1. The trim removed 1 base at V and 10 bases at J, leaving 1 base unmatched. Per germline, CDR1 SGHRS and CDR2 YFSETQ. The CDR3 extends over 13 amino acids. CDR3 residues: CASSLTGGSPLHF. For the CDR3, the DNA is TGCGCCAGCAGCTTGACAGGGGGATCACCCCTCCACTTT.

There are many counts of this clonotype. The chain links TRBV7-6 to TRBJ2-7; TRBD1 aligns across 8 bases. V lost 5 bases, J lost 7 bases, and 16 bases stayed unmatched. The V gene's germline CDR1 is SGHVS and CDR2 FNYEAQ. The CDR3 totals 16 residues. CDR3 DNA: TGTGCCAGCAGCCTCCGACAGGGGCCCCTCTTAGAAGAGCAGTACTTC. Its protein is CASSLRQGPLLEEQYF. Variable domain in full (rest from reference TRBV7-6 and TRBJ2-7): GAGVSQSPRYKVTKRGQDVALRCDPISGHVSLYWYRQALGQGPEFLTYFNYEAQQDKSGLPNDRFSAERPEGSISTLTIQRTEQRDSAMYRCASSLRQGPLLEEQYFGPGTRLTVT.

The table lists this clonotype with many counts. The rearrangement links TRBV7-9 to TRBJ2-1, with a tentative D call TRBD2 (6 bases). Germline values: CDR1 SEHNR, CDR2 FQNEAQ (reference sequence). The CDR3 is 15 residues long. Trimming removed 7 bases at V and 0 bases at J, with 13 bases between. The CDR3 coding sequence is TGTGCCAGCATAGGGACGGGGGACTCCTACAATGAGCAGTTCTTC. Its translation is CASIGTGDSYNEQFF.

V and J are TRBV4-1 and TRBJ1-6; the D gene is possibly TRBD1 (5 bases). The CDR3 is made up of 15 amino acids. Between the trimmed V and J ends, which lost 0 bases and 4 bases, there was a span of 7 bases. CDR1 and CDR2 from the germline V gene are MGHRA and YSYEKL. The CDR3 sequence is CASSQDREYNSPLHF. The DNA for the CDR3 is TGCGCCAGCAGCCAAGACAGGGAATATAATTCACCCCTCCACTTT.

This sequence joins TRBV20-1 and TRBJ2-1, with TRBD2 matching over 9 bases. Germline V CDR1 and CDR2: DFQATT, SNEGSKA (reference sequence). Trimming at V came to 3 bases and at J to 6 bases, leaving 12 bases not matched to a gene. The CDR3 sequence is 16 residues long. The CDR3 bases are TGCAGTGCTAGGAACCAGCGGGAGGAAACCCCCAATGAGCAGTTCTTC. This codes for CSARNQREETPNEQFF.

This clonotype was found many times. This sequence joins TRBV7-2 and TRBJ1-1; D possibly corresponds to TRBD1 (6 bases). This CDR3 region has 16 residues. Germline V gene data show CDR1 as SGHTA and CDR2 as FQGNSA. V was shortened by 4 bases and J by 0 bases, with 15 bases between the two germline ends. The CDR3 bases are TGTGCCAGCAGCTCCAGGGGTAGTTTCATGAACACTGAAGCTTTCTTT. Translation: CASSSRGSFMNTEAFF.

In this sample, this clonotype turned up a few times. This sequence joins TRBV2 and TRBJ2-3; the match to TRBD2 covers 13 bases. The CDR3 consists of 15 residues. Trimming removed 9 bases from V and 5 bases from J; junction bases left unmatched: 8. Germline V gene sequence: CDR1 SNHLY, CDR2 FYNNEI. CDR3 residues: CASPGTSGVEDTQYF. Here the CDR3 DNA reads TGTGCCAGTCCCGGGACTAGCGGGGTGGAAGATACGCAGTATTTT.

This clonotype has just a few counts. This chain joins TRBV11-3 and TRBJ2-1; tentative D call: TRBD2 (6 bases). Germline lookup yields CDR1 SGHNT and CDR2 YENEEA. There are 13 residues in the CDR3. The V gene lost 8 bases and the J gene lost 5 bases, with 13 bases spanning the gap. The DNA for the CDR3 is TGTGCCAGCTCCCAGGGCGGGGACAATGAGCAGTTCTTC. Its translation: CASSQGGDNEQFF.

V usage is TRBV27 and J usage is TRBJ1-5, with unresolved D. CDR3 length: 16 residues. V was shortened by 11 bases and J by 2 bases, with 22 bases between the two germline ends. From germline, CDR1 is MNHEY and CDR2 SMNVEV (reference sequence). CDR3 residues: CAPPPVDGLGNQPQHF. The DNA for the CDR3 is TGTGCCCCCCCCCCGGTGGACGGCCTAGGCAATCAGCCCCAGCATTTT.

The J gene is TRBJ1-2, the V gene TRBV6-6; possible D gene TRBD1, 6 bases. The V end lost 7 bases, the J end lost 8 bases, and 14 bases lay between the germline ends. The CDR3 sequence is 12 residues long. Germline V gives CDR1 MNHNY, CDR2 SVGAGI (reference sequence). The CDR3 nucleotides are TGTGCCAGCACCGTATGGGGGGGCGGCTACACCTTC. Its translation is CASTVWGGGYTF.

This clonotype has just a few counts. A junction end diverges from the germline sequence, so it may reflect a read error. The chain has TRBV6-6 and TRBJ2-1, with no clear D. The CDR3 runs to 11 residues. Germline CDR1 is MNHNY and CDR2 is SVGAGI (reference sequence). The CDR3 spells CASSYVDQQVF. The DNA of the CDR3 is TGTGCCAGCAGTTACGTCGACCAGCAGGTCTTC.